Below, 16 T cell receptor beta chains from the same sample are listed, as sequenced in a study of T cell repertoires in cytomegalovirus infection. TCRdb re-derived calls from the reads in MiXCR, one entry per CDR3 protein. The top ten hold approximately 30% of the sample, which has approximately 200,000 distinct CDR3 sequences, roughly 28% seen once. Sequencing was performed on PBMCs. The source is a human donor in good health (CMV status not recorded). Some clones in this sample may be carry-over from other donors' samples.

The chain uses TRBV19 and TRBJ1-1, with unresolved D. The V and J ends lost 1 base and 4 bases respectively, with 10 bases between them. CDR1 is LNHDA and CDR2 is SQIVND in the germline V gene (reference sequence). CDR3 size: 14 residues. Here the CDR3 DNA reads TGTGCCAGTAGTATAGTCGGGGTGGGCACTGAAGCTTTCTTT. As protein: CASSIVGVGTEAFF.

This clonotype was counted a few times. The genes are TRBV5-1 and TRBJ2-2, with 9 bases fitting TRBD1. The CDR3 has 16 residues. V lost 1 base and J lost 5; bases outside the gene matches: 6. Germline V gene sequence: CDR1 SGHRS, CDR2 YFSETQ. The DNA of the CDR3 is TGCGCCAGCAGCTTGTTCCGGGACAGGGATACCGGGGAGCTGTTTTTT. Protein product: CASSLFRDRDTGELFF.

Ten or more counts support this clonotype. Here the CDR3 reads CATSIRDRATNEKLFF. In DNA, the CDR3 is TGTGCCACCAGCATTCGGGACAGAGCAACTAATGAAAAACTGTTTTTT. The chain couples TRBV15 to TRBJ1-4, with 7 positions matching TRBD1. Germline CDR1 and CDR2: LNHNV and YYDKDF (reference sequence). J gave up 0 bases and V 4 bases, and 5 bases lay outside the gene matches. This CDR3 contains 16 residues.

The sample holds many counts of this clonotype. The chain employs TRBV2 and TRBJ2-5, with a possible D match to TRBD2 (5 bases). Germline V CDR1 and CDR2: SNHLY, FYNNEI. The CDR3 totals 13 residues. V was trimmed by 4 bases and J by 1 base, leaving 7 bases between them. CDR3 sequence (DNA): TGTGCCAGCAGTGCGGGGATCCAAGAGACCCAGTACTTC. Amino acids: CASSAGIQETQYF. Filled out from reference TRBV2 and TRBJ2-5, the complete variable domain reads EPEVTQTPSHQVTQMGQEVILRCVPISNHLYFYWYRQILGQKVEFLVSFYNNEISEKSEIFDDQFSVERPDGSNFTLKIRSTKLEDSAMYFCASSAGIQETQYFGPGTRLLVL.

Details on this clonotype: At one end the junction does not follow the germline gene, possibly because of a read error. The genes are TRBV7-2 and TRBJ1-1; 7 bases are a match to TRBD1. CDR1 is SGHTA, CDR2 FQGNSA, per germline. The CDR3 has 22 residues. The CDR3 spells CASSFRYRSPRQGEGGGTEASF. In DNA, the CDR3 is TGTGCCAGCAGCTTTCGGTATAGGTCACCCCGACAGGGCGAAGGAGGTGGCACTGAAGCTTCCTTT.

The chain is built from TRBV27 and TRBJ2-1; 9 bases map to TRBD1. The CDR3 has 15 amino acids. Losses at the gene ends were 2 bases for V and 11 bases for J; bases not matched to a gene: 10. CDR1 and CDR2 (germline): MNHEY, SMNVEV (reference sequence). The CDR3 coding sequence is TGTGCCAGCAGTTTACCTTCCGGGACAGGGATTCAGCAGTTCTTC. The encoded protein is CASSLPSGTGIQQFF.

This clonotype was detected only a few times. This sequence joins TRBV20-1 and TRBJ2-3; D remains unclear. The germline V gene has CDR1 DFQATT and CDR2 SNEGSKA (reference sequence). This CDR3 spans 11 amino acids. V was clipped by 6 bases and J by 5 bases, with 9 bases between them. The CDR3 DNA sequence: TGCAGTGCAACCCCACAAGATACGCAGTATTTT. Amino acid sequence: CSATPQDTQYF.

This clonotype was seen only a few times. CDR3 region: CASSPPWVRNTEAFF. Written as DNA, the CDR3 is TGTGCCAGCTCACCACCCTGGGTGAGGAACACTGAAGCTTTCTTT. This chain uses TRBV18 with TRBJ1-1; the D is unclear. V shed 0 bases and J shed 1 base, with 9 bases lying between them. Germline V CDR1 and CDR2: KGHSH, LQKENI. CDR3 length: 15 amino acids.

The chain joins TRBV9 to TRBJ2-1, with TRBD2 matching 9 bases. CDR1 and CDR2 from the germline V gene are SGDLS and YYNGEE. CDR3 size: 14 residues. J lost 6 bases, V lost 3 bases, and 4 bases had no gene match. The CDR3 reads CASSERGALNEQFF. The CDR3 nucleotides read TGTGCCAGCAGCGAGCGGGGGGCGCTCAATGAGCAGTTCTTC.

Many counts were recorded for this clonotype. This chain links TRBV12-3 or TRBV12-4 with TRBJ2-7; 8 nucleotides match TRBD1. V was clipped by 2 bases and J by 0 bases; unmatched bases: 6. CDR3 length: 16 amino acids. The CDR3 nucleotides are TGTGCCAGCAGTTTATCGACAGGGGCCCGCTCCTACGAGCAGTACTTC. Protein product: CASSLSTGARSYEQYF.

This clonotype came up many times. The chain employs TRBV6-6 and TRBJ1-1; D is uncertain. The CDR3 covers 15 residues. V was clipped by 2 bases and J by 3 bases, with 13 bases between them. The V gene's germline CDR1 is MNHNY and CDR2 SVGAGI (reference sequence). As DNA, the CDR3 is TGTGCCAGCAGTTACGCCCCCCCTCGGGACACTGAAGCTTTCTTT. Translating gives CASSYAPPRDTEAFF.

This clonotype was seen many times. This sequence joins TRBV7-2 and TRBJ2-1, with D tentatively TRBD2 (5 bases). From germline, CDR1 is SGHTA and CDR2 FQGNSA. CDR3 size: 18 residues. The germline V and J ends were trimmed by 5 bases and 3 bases, with 23 bases remaining between them. The CDR3: CASSPRGRTAWDYNEQFF. The CDR3 bases are TGTGCCAGCAGCCCCAGAGGGCGGACCGCCTGGGACTACAATGAGCAGTTCTTC.

V is TRBV6-1 and J is TRBJ1-1; D gene ambiguous. Germline CDR1 is MNHNS and CDR2 is SASEGT. CDR3 size: 13 residues. The V and J ends lost 3 bases and 0 bases respectively, with 5 bases between them. The CDR3 nucleotides read TGTGCCAGCAGTGATACAGTGAACACTGAAGCTTTCTTT. Amino acids: CASSDTVNTEAFF.

The rearrangement joins TRBV6-6 to TRBJ1-3; 8 bases match TRBD1. Germline V gene data show CDR1 as MNHNY and CDR2 as SVGAGI (reference sequence). Trimming removed 6 bases from V and 4 bases from J; junction bases left unmatched: 2. The CDR3 is 13 residues long. The CDR3 DNA reads TGTGCCAGCAGCAGGGGGCCCGGAAACACCATATATTTT. The encoded protein is CASSRGPGNTIYF.

The chain couples TRBV2 to TRBJ1-5; 7 bases are a match to TRBD1. The J segment lost 6 bases and the V segment lost 1 base, leaving 12 bases of the junction unmatched. This CDR3 has 17 residues. From germline, CDR1 is SNHLY and CDR2 FYNNEI. The CDR3 bases are TGTGCCAGCAGTGAAGAGACAGGGCGGCTTTCGGCTCAGCCCCAGCATTTT. This gives the protein CASSEETGRLSAQPQHF.

In this sample, this clonotype turned up a few times. CDR3: CASSADRGRNQPQHF. The CDR3 DNA is TGTGCCAGCAGCGCCGACAGGGGTCGGAATCAGCCCCAGCATTTT. The chain carries TRBV7-2 and TRBJ1-5; 8 bases line up with TRBD1. This CDR3 region has 15 residues. Germline lookup yields CDR1 SGHTA and CDR2 FQGNSA. V lost 5 bases, J lost 4 bases, and 7 bases stayed unmatched.